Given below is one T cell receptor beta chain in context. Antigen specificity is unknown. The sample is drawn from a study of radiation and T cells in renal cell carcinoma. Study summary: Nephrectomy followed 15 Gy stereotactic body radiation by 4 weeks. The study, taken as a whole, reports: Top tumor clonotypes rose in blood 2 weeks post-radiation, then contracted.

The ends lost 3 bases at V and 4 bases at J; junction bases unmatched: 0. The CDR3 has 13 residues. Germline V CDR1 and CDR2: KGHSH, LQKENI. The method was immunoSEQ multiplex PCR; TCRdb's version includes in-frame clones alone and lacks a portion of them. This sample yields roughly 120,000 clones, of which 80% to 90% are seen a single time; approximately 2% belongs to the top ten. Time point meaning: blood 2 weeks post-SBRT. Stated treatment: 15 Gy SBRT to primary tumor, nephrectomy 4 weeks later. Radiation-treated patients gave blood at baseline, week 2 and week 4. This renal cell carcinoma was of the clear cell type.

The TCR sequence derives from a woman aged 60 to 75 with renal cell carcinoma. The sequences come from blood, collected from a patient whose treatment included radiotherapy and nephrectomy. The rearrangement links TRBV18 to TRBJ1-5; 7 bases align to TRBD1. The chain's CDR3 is CASSPDRNQPQHF. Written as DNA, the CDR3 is TGTGCCAGCTCACCGGACAGGAATCAGCCCCAGCATTTT.